This T cell receptor (beta chain) originates from a study of cytomegalovirus exposure and HLA in healthy donors. Using immunoSEQ multiplex PCR, the repertoire was profiled, and TCRdb retains in-frame clones only, with some absent. The sample consists of 130,000 or so clones, roughly 89% of them appearing once. Germline CDR1 reads KGHSH; CDR2 reads LQKENI. The CDR3 sequence is 16 residues long. J was trimmed by 1 base and V by 3 bases; bases with no gene match: 7. The study, taken as a whole, reports: Cytomegalovirus-associated TCR beta chains were listed, numbering over 150.

A word on this clone: Its cognate antigen is unknown.

The chain couples TRBV18 to TRBJ1-1, with 8 bases lining up with TRBD1. This clonotype originated in a woman aged 18-29 years in good health and CMV-seropositive. The sequenced sample consisted of PBMCs. Here the CDR3 reads CASSPTSDRENTEAFF. Here the CDR3 DNA reads TGTGCCAGCTCACCTACCTCGGACAGGGAGAACACTGAAGCTTTCTTT.